The clone carrying this T cell receptor (beta chain) was seen ten or more times. Its cognate antigen is unknown. One entry per CDR3 protein results from TCRdb running MiXCR on the RT-PCR reads. The data show about 530,000 distinct CDR3 sequences, roughly 10% seen once. This specimen comes from a study of response to subunit inactivated influenza vaccine. Study-wide findings and caveats: The authors proposed limited new T cell recruitment per seasonal influenza vaccination.

The CDR3 has 15 residues. The V segment lost 5 bases and the J segment 7 bases; nucleotides outside the gene matches: 12. The germline V gene has CDR1 DFQATT and CDR2 SNEGSKA (reference sequence). The sequence derives from a man aged 50-59 years who received an inactivated influenza vaccine. Sample: PBMCs from blood, taken on the day of vaccination. The chain uses TRBV20-1 and TRBJ2-1; TRBD2 matches at 9 bases. In DNA form, the CDR3 reads TGCAGTGCTTCCCTCCTCAGCGGGGGGAAGAATGAGCAGTTCTTC. It specifies CSASLLSGGKNEQFF.